This entry is about one T cell receptor (beta chain). The target antigen is unknown. The data were obtained in a study of monozygotic twins with inflammatory bowel disease. Study-level points and caveats: Especially with disease activity, IBD patients shared fewer clonotypes with others than healthy twins did. Lower TCRbeta diversity (inverse Simpson) was seen in IBD patients than in healthy co-twins.

In germline, CDR1 is MNHNS, CDR2 SASEGT. This CDR3 contains 14 residues. For each CDR3 protein, TCRdb gives one entry from its re-call of the 5' RACE reads, without DNA. This table lists around 410,000 distinct CDR3 sequences. Donors gave about 2.6 ml of blood apiece. The clonotype comes from a human donor with ulcerative colitis or Crohn's disease, or a healthy co-twin of an affected twin (not recorded which). Sequences were obtained from blood. This chain links TRBV6-1 with TRBJ1-5. The CDR3 here is CASSEFGSNQPQHF.